This passage covers 7 T cell receptor beta chains from one sample sequenced in a study of vaccination effects on CD4 cells after COVID-19. Culturing for about ten days preceded CD4+ T cell isolation. As their vaccination, participants received two doses of either BNT162b2 or mRNA-1273. Method: immunoSEQ multiplex PCR; TCRdb's copy keeps in-frame clones and lacks some. Of fewer than 75,000 clones listed, less than 80% are singletons. No antigen has been assigned to these receptors. The sample in question was CD4+ T cells from PBMCs cultured without peptide, obtained after COVID-19 vaccination. The receptors originated from a human donor who received a COVID-19 vaccine.

The J gene is TRBJ1-2, the V gene TRBV3-1 (or the pseudogene TRBV3-2); D is undetermined. The CDR3 runs to 12 residues. Germline V gene lookup returns CDR1 LGHDT and CDR2 YNNKEL (reference sequence). V lost 6 bases and J 6 bases, leaving 11 bases between the germline ends. The CDR3 DNA is TGTGCCAGCAGTTCAATTGGGGATGGCTACACCTTC. Amino acid sequence: CASSSIGDGYTF.

The chain links TRBV4-1 to TRBJ1-3, with TRBD1 matching 7 bases. Germline assignment: CDR1 MGHRA and CDR2 YSYEKL. The CDR3 is 16 amino acids. Trimming cost V 1 base and J 2 bases; bases outside gene matches: 5. The DNA for the CDR3 is TGCGCCAGCAGCCAAGTTCCGCAGGGGGCTGGAAACACCATATATTTT. Translated, it gives CASSQVPQGAGNTIYF.

The chain combines TRBV28 with TRBJ2-1; no reliable D call. The CDR3 has 11 residues. The V gene lost 6 bases and the J gene lost 10 bases, with 10 bases spanning the gap. Germline CDR1 MDHEN, CDR2 SYDVKM. In DNA form, the CDR3 reads TGTGCCAGCAGGAAAACGCCCGAGCAGTTCTTC. Protein: CASRKTPEQFF.

This chain links TRBV19 with TRBJ1-2, with 9 bases fitting TRBD1. Per germline, CDR1 LNHDA and CDR2 SQIVND (reference sequence). J gave up 5 bases and V 9 bases, and 7 bases lay outside the gene matches. CDR3 length: 13 residues. The CDR3 DNA follows: TGTGCCAGCAGGGGGGACAGGGCTTATGGCTACACCTTC. Translating gives CASRGDRAYGYTF.

The chain carries TRBV29-1 and TRBJ2-1, with TRBD2 matching over 12 bases. Germline-derived CDR1 and CDR2 are SQVTM and ANQGSEA. This CDR3 contains 13 residues. J gave up 6 bases and V 6 bases, and 3 bases lay outside the gene matches. CDR3 nucleotide sequence: TGCAGCGTGACTAGCGGGGGACCCAATGAGCAGTTCTTC. Protein: CSVTSGGPNEQFF.

Only a few counts were recorded for this clone. The chain is built from TRBV7-9 and TRBJ2-1; 9 bases are a match to TRBD2. The CDR3 length is 14 residues. The germline V gene has CDR1 SEHNR and CDR2 FQNEAQ (reference sequence). Unmatched junction bases numbered 7, after V lost 3 bases and J lost 10 bases. This CDR3 reads CASSFSGAGGEQFF. The DNA for the CDR3 is TGTGCCAGCAGCTTTAGCGGGGCGGGAGGGGAGCAGTTCTTC. Variable domain in full (rest from reference TRBV7-9 and TRBJ2-1): DTGVSQNPRHKITKRGQNVTFRCDPISEHNRLYWYRQTLGQGPEFLTYFQNEAQLEKSRLLSDRFSAERPKGSFSTLEIQRTEQGDSAMYLCASSFSGAGGEQFFGPGTRLTVL.

This chain uses TRBV6-5 with TRBJ2-3; 9 nucleotides align to TRBD1. V trimming: 5 bases; J trimming: 0 bases; junction bases outside the gene matches: 3. Germline assignment: CDR1 MNHEY and CDR2 SVGAGI. The CDR3 consists of 15 residues. Here the CDR3 reads CASSTGGLSTDTQYF. The CDR3, as DNA: TGTGCCAGCAGTACAGGGGGCTTGAGCACAGATACGCAGTATTTT.